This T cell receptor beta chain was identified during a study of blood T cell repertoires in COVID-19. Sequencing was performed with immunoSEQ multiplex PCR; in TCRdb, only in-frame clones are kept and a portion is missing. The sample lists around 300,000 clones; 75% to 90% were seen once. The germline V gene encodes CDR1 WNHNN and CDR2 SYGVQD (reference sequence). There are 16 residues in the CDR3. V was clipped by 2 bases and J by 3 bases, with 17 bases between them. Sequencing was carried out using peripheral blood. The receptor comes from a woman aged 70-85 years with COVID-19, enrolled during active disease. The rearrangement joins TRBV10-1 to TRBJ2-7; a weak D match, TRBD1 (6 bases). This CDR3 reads CASSESLRDTYYEQYF. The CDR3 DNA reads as TGCGCCAGCAGTGAGAGTCTCCGGGACACATACTACGAGCAGTACTTC.